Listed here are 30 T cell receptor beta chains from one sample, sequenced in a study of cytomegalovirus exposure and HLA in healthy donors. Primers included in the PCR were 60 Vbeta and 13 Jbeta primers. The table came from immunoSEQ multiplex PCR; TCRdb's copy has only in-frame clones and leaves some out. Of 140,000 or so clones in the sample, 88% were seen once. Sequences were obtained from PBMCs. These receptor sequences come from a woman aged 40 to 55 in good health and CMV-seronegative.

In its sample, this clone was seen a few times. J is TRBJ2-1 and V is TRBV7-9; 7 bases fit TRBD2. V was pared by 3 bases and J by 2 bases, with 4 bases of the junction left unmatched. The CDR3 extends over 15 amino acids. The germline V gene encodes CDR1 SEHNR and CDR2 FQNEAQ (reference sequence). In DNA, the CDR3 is TGTGCCAGCAGCTTGGGGGGAGGGCCCTACAATGAGCAGTTCTTC. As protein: CASSLGGGPYNEQFF.

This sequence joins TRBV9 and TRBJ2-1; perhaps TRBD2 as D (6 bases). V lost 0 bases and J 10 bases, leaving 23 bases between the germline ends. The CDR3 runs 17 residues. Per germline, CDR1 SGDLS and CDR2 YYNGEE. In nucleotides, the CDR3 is TGTGCCAGCAGCGTAGGGCTAGCGAGAGGTTTGCGTTGGGAGCAGTTCTTC. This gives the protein CASSVGLARGLRWEQFF.

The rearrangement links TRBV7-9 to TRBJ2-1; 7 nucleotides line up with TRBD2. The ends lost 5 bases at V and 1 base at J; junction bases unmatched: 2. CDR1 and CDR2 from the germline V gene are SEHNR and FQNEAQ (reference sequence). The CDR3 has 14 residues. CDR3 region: CASSQLASYNEQFF. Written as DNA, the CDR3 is TGTGCCAGCAGCCAACTAGCGTCCTACAATGAGCAGTTCTTC.

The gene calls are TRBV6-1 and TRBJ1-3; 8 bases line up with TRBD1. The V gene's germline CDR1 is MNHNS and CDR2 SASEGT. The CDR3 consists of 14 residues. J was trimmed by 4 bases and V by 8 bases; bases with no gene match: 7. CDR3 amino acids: CASELGQGGNTIYF. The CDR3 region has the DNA TGTGCCAGCGAACTTGGACAGGGAGGAAACACCATATATTTT.

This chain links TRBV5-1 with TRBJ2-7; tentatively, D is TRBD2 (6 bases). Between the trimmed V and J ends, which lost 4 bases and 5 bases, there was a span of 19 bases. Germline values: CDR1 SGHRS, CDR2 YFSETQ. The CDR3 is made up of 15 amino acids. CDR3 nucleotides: TGCGCCAGCAGCCCCGGTGGAGGGGAGACTAACGAGCAGTACTTC. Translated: CASSPGGGETNEQYF.

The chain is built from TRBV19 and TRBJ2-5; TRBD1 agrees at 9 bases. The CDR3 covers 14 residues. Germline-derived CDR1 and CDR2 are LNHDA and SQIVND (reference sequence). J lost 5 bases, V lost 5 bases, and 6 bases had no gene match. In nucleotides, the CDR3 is TGTGCCAGTAGTCAGGACAGGGGCCTTGAGACCCAGTACTTC. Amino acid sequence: CASSQDRGLETQYF.

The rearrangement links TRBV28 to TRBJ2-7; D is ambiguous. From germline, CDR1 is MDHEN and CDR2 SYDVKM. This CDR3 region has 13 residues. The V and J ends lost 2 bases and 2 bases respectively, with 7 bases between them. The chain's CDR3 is CASSLTVTYEQYF. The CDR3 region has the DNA TGTGCCAGCAGTTTAACAGTAACCTACGAGCAGTACTTC. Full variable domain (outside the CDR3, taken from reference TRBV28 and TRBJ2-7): DVKVTQSSRYLVKRTGEKVFLECVQDMDHENMFWYRQDPGLGLRLIYFSYDVKMKEKGDIPEGYSVSREKKERFSLILESASTNQTSMYLCASSLTVTYEQYFGPGTRLTVT.

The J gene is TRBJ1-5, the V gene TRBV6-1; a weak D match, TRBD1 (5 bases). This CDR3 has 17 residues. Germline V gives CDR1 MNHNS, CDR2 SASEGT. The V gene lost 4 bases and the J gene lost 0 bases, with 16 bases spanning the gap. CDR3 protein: CASSGVTDYYSNQPQHF. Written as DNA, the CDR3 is TGTGCCAGCAGTGGGGTGACAGATTATTATAGCAATCAGCCCCAGCATTTT.

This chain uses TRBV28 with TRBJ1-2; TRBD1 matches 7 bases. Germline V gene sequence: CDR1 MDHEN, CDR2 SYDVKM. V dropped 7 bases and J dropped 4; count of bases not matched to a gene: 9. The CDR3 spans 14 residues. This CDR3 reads CASIERGLVYGYTF. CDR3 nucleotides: TGTGCCAGCATCGAGAGGGGGCTGGTCTATGGCTACACCTTC.

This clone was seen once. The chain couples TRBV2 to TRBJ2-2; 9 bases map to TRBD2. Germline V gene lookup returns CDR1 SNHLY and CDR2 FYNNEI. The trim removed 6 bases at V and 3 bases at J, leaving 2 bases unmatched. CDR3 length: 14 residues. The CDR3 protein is CASRRLADTGELFF. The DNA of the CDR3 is TGTGCCAGCAGGCGACTAGCGGACACCGGGGAGCTGTTTTTT.

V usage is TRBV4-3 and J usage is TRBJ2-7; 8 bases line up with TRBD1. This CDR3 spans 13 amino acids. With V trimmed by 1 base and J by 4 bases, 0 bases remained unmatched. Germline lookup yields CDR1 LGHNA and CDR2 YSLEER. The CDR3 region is CASSQGTGYEQYF. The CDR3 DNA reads TGCGCCAGCAGCCAAGGGACAGGGTACGAGCAGTACTTC.

Here the CDR3 DNA reads TGTGCCAGCAGCCCCTTCCTTTTCAATGAGCAGTTCTTC. It codes for CASSPFLFNEQFF. The chain recombines TRBV7-8 with TRBJ2-1; D unclear. Germline V CDR1 and CDR2: SGHVS, FQNEAQ. V was cut by 5 bases and J by 6 bases, with 11 bases left in between. The CDR3 covers 13 residues. The full variable domain, in which reference TRBV7-8 and TRBJ2-1 provide the parts outside the CDR3, is GAGVSQSPRYKVAKRGQDVALRCDPISGHVSLFWYQQALGQGPEFLTYFQNEAQLDKSGLPSDRFFAERPEGSVSTLKIQRTQQEDSAVYLCASSPFLFNEQFFGPGTRLTVL.

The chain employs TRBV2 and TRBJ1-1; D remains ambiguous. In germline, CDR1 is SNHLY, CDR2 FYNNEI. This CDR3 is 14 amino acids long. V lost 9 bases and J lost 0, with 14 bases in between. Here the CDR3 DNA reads TGTGCCAGTGAGATGATCACAGTGAACACTGAAGCTTTCTTT. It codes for CASEMITVNTEAFF.

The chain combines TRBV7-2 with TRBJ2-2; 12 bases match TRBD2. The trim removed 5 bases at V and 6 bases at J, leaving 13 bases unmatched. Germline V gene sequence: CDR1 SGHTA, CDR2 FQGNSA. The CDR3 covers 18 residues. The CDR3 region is CASSPYVPGTSGPGELFF. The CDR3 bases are TGTGCCAGCAGCCCCTATGTCCCCGGGACTAGCGGGCCCGGGGAGCTGTTTTTT. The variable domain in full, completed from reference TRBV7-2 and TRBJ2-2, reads GAGVSQSPSNKVTEKGKDVELRCDPISGHTALYWYRQSLGQGLEFLIYFQGNSAPDKSGLPSDRFSAERTGGSVSTLTIQRTQQEDSAVYLCASSPYVPGTSGPGELFFGEGSRLTVL.

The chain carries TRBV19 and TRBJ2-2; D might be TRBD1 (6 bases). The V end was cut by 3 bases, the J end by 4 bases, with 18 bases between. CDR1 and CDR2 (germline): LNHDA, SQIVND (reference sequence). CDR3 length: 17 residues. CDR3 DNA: TGTGCCAGTAGTATCAGGGGAAAATACCGGTTCACCGGGGAGCTGTTTTTT. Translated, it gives CASSIRGKYRFTGELFF.

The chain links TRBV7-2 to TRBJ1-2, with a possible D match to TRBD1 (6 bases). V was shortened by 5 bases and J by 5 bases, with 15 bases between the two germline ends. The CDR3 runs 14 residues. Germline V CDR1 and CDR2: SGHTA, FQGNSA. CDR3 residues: CASSTPGTSYGYTF. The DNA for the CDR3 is TGTGCCAGCAGCACGCCCGGGACATCATATGGCTACACCTTC. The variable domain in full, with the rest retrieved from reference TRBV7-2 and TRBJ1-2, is GAGVSQSPSNKVTEKGKDVELRCDPISGHTALYWYRQSLGQGLEFLIYFQGNSAPDKSGLPSDRFSAERTGGSVSTLTIQRTQQEDSAVYLCASSTPGTSYGYTFGSGTRLTVV.

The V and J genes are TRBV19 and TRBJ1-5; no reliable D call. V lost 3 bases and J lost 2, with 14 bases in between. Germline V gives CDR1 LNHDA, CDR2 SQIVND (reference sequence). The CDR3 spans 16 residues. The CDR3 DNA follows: TGTGCCAGTAGTATCAATCGCGACGGGGGCAATCAGCCCCAGCATTTT. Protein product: CASSINRDGGNQPQHF.

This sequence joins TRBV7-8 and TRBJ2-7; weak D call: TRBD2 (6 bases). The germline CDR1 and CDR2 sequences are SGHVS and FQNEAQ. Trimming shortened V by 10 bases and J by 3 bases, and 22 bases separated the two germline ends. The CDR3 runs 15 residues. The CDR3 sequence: CATSGEGREFYEQYF. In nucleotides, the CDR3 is TGTGCCACCTCGGGAGAGGGACGGGAGTTCTACGAGCAGTACTTC.

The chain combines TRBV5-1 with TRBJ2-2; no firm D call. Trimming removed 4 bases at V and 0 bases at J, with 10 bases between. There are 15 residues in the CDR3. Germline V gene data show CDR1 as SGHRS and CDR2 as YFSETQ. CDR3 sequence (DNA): TGCGCCAGCAGCCAAGACACCGCGAACACCGGGGAGCTGTTTTTT. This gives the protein CASSQDTANTGELFF. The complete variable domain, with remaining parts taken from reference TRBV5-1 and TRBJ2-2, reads KAGVTQTPRYLIKTRGQQVTLSCSPISGHRSVSWYQQTPGQGLQFLFEYFSETQRNKGNFPGRFSGRQFSNSRSEMNVSTLELGDSALYLCASSQDTANTGELFFGEGSRLTVL.

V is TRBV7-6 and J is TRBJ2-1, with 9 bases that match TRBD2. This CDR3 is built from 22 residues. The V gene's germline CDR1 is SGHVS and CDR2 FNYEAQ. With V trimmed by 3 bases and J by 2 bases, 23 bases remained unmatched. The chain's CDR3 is CASSFRSWAGGRGLNAYNEQFF. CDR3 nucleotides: TGTGCCAGCAGCTTCAGGAGTTGGGCGGGAGGGCGGGGGTTGAATGCCTACAATGAGCAGTTCTTC.

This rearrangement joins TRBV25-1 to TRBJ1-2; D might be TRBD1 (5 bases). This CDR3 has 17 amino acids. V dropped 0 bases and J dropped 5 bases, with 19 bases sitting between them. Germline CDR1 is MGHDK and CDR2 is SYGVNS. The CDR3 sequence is CASSEYTARDGRYGYTF. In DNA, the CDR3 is TGTGCCAGCAGTGAATATACCGCGCGGGACGGCAGATATGGCTACACCTTC.

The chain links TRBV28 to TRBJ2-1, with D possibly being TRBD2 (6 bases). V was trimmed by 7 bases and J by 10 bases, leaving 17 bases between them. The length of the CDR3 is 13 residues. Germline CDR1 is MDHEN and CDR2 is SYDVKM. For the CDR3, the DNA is TGTGCCAGCACCACGGGGGTAAGCCAGGAGCAGTTCTTC. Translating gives CASTTGVSQEQFF.

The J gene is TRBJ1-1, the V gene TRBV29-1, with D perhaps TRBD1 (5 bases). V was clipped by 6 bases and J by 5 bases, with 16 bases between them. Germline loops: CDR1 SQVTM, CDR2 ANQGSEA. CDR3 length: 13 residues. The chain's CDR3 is CSVRGNLKTEAFF. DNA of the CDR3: TGCAGCGTAAGGGGAAATTTAAAAACTGAAGCTTTCTTT.

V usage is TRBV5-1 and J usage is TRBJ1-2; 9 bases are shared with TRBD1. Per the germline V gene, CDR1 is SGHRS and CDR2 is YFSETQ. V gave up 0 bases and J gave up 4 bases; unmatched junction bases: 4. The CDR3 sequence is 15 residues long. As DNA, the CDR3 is TGCGCCAGCAGCTTGGGGGACAGGGCTTCCTATGGCTACACCTTC. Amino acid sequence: CASSLGDRASYGYTF.

In DNA form, the CDR3 reads TGTGCCAGCAGTGGACTAGCGGGTACCTACGAGCAGTACTTC. Its translation: CASSGLAGTYEQYF. The chain couples TRBV28 to TRBJ2-5, with 11 positions matching TRBD2. The J call may be faulty, since TRBJ2-7 better matches the DNA end. This CDR3 is built from 14 residues. Germline CDR1 is MDHEN and CDR2 is SYDVKM.

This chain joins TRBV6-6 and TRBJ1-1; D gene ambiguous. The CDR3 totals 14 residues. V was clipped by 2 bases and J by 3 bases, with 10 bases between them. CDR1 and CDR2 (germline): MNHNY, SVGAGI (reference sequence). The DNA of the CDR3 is TGTGCCAGCAGTTACGGAACAGTTGACACTGAAGCTTTCTTT. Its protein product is CASSYGTVDTEAFF.

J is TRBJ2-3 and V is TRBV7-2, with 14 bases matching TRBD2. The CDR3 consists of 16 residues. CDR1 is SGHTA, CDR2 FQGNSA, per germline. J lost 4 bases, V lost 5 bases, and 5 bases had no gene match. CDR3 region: CASSLRTSGRSDTQYF. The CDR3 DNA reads TGTGCCAGCAGCCTCCGGACTAGCGGGAGGTCAGATACGCAGTATTTT.

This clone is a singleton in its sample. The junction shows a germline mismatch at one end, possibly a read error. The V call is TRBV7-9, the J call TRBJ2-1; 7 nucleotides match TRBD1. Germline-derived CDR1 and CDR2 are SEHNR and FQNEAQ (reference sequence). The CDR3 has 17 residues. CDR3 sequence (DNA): TGTTCCAGCAGCTTAAGAGCCCCAGGGGGTAGGGACGGAGAGCAGTTCTTC. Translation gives CSSSLRAPGGRDGEQFF.

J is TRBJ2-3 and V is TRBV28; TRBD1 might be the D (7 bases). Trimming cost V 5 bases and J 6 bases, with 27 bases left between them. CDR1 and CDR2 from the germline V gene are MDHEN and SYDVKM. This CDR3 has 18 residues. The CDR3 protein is CASSLLIPTGSGGDTQYF. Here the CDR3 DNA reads TGTGCCAGCAGTCTTCTGATCCCGACAGGATCAGGGGGGGATACGCAGTATTTT.

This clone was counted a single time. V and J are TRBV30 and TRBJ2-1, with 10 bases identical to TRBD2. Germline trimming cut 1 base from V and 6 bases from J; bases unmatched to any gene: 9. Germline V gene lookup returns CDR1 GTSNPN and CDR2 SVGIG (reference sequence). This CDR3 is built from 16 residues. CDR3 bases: TGTGCCTGGAGTGCGAGGAGCGGGAGGGGAGGCAATGAGCAGTTCTTC. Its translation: CAWSARSGRGGNEQFF.